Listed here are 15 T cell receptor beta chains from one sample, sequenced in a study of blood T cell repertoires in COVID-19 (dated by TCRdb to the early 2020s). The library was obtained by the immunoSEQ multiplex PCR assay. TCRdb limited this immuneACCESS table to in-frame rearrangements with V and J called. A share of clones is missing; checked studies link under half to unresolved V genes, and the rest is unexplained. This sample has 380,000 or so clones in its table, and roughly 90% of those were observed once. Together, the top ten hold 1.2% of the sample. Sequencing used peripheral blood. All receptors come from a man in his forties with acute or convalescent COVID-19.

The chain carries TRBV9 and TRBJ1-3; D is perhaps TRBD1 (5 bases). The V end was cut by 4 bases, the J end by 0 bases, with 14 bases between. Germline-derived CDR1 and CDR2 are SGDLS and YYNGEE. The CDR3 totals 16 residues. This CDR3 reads CASSLKAGDSGNTIYF. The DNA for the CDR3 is TGTGCCAGCAGCTTAAAAGCGGGGGACTCTGGAAACACCATATATTTT.

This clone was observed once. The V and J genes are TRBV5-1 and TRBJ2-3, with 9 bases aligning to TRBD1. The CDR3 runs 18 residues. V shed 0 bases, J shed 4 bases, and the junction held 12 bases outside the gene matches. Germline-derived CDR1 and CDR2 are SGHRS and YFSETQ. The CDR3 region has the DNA TGCGCCAGCAGCTTGGGCCGACGGGGGACAGGGTGGGCAGATACGCAGTATTTT. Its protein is CASSLGRRGTGWADTQYF.

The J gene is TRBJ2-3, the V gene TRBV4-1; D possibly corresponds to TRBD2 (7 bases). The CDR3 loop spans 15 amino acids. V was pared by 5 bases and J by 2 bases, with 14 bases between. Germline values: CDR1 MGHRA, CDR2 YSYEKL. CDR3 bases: TGCGCCAGCAGCTTAGGGGAGGGGGTCACAGATACGCAGTATTTT. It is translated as CASSLGEGVTDTQYF.

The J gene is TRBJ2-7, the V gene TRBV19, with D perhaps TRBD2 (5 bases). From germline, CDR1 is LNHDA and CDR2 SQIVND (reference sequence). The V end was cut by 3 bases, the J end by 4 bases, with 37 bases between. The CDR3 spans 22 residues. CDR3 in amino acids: CASSIFGFRGFQNRVQVYEQYF. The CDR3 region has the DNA TGTGCCAGTAGTATCTTTGGGTTTAGAGGGTTCCAAAACCGCGTCCAGGTTTACGAGCAGTACTTC.

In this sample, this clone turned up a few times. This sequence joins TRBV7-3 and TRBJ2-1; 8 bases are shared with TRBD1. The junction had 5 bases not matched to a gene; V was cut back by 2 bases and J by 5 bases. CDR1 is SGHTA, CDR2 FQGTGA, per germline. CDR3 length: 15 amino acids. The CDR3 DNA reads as TGTGCCAGCAGCTTAGGGCAGGGGGCCCACAATGAGCAGTTCTTC. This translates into CASSLGQGAHNEQFF.

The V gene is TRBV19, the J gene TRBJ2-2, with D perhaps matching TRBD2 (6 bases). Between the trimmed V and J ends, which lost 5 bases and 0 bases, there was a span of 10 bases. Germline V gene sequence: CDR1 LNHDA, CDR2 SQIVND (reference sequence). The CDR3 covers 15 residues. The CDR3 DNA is TGTGCCAGTAGTGCGGGACCCGCGAACACCGGGGAGCTGTTTTTT. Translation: CASSAGPANTGELFF.

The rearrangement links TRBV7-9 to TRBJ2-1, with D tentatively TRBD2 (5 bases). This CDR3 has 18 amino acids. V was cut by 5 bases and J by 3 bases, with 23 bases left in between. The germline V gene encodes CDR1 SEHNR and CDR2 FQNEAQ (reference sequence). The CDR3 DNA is TGTGCCAGCAGCCCTCCCCCCGGGAAATCCTCTAACTACAATGAGCAGTTCTTC. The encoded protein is CASSPPPGKSSNYNEQFF. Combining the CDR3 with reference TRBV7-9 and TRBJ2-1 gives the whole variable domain DTGVSQNPRHKITKRGQNVTFRCDPISEHNRLYWYRQTLGQGPEFLTYFQNEAQLEKSRLLSDRFSAERPKGSFSTLEIQRTEQGDSAMYLCASSPPPGKSSNYNEQFFGPGTRLTVL.

The CDR3 DNA reads as TGTGCCAGCAGTTACCCTACAGGGTCCTATAGCAATCAGCCCCAGCATTTT. Protein product: CASSYPTGSYSNQPQHF. The chain carries TRBV6-2 or TRBV6-3 and TRBJ1-5, with D possibly matching TRBD1 (6 bases). CDR1 is MNHEY and CDR2 is SVGEGT in the germline V gene. V lost 2 bases to trimming and J lost 0 bases, with 14 bases between them. This CDR3 is built from 17 residues.

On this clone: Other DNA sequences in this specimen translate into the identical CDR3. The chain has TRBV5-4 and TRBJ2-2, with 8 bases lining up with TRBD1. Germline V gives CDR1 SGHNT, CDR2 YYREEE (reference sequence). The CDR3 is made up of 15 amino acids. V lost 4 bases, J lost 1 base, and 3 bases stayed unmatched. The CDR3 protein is CASSPGTGNTGELFF. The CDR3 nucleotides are TGTGCCAGCAGCCCGGGGACAGGGAACACCGGGGAGCTGTTTTTT.

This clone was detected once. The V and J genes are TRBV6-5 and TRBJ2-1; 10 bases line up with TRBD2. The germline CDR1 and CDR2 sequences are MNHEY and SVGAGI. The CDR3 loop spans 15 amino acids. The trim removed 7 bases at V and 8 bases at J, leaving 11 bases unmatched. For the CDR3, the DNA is TGTGCCAGCATCCGATCTAGCGGGAGCGTCTATGAGCAGTTCTTC. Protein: CASIRSSGSVYEQFF.

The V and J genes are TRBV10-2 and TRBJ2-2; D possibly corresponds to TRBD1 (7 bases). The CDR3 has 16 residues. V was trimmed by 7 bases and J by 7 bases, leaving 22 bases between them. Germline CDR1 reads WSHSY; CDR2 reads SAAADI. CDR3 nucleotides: TGCGCCAGCAATCCGTCGACAGGGAGGATGGTCGGGGAGCTGTTTTTT. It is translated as CASNPSTGRMVGELFF.

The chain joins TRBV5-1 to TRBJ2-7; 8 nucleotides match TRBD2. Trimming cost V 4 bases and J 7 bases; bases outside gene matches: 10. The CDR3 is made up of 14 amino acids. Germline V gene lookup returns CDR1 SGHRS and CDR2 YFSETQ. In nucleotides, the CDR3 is TGCGCCAGCAGCCCATTCCTCGGGGGGGGTGAGCAGTACTTC. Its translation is CASSPFLGGGEQYF.

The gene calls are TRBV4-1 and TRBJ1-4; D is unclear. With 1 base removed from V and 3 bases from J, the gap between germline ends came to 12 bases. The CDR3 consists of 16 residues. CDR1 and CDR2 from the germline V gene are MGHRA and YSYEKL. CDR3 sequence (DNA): TGCGCCAGCAGCCAAGCCGGGATCGGGTCTAATGAAAAACTGTTTTTT. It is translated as CASSQAGIGSNEKLFF.

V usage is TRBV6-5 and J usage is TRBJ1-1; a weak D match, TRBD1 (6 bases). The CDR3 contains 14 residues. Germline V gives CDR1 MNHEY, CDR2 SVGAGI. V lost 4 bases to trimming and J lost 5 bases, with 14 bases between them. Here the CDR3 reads CASSLGGARTEAFF. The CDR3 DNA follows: TGTGCCAGCAGTTTAGGGGGGGCGCGTACTGAAGCTTTCTTT.

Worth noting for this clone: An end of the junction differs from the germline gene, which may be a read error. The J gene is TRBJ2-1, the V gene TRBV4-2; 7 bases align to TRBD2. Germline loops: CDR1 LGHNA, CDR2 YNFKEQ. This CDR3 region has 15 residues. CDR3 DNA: TGTGCCAGCAGCCTGACTAGCCTCTCCCACAATGAGCAGTTCTTC. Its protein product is CASSLTSLSHNEQFF.